This T cell receptor (beta chain) was recorded in a study of blood T cell repertoires in COVID-19 (TCRdb year 2020). Regarding the study in general: Collaborator samples came from the United States, Italy and Spain and covered acute and convalescent phases of COVID-19. HLA class I and class II types, where available, came from metadata supplied by the sample provider rather than from assay-based typing. The material from the prospective study consisted of cDNA or gDNA derived from T cells, B-cell-depleted T cells, or PBMCs. Samples were obtained from the ongoing ImmuneRACE study (first 160 participants) and from approximately 1,200 subjects provided by 6 global collaborators. The repertoires were made available in a free public database intended to serve as a resource for research on the immune response to SARS-CoV-2. The sample metadata nearly always contained a de-identified subject ID, COVID-19 status, age in years and sex. The dataset comprised deeply sampled blood TCRbeta repertoires from subjects exposed to, actively infected with, or recovered from COVID-19.

A word on this clone: The clone's antigen remains unknown. No base quality values were provided; no much bigger clone lies one nucleotide off.

Participants in the prospective study were aged roughly 18 to 100 years, lived in 24 United States geographic areas, and enrolled through a virtual design. Cohort assignment in the prospective study relied on participant-reported clinical history from a screening survey and a study questionnaire. ImmuneRACE Cohort 3 recovered participants were defined by two consecutive negative NP/OP PCR tests, healthcare professional clearance, or symptom resolution. Each participant in the prospective study had whole blood, serum and a nasopharyngeal or oropharyngeal swab collected by mobile phlebotomists. Additional blood draws and questionnaires over an approximately two-month period could optionally be provided by prospective study participants. Prospective study blood samples were shipped either frozen or at room temperature before DNA extraction. TCRbeta CDR3 regions were amplified from genomic DNA using the immunoSEQ Assay, a bias-controlled multiplex PCR. On the study's bioinformatics: Within the assay, amplification of reference gene primers was used to estimate how many nucleated cells each sample contained. To quantify the absolute abundance of each unique TCRbeta CDR3 rearrangement, sequence reads were collapsed and filtered. Productive Simpson clonality was computed per sample as the square root of Simpson's diversity index over productive rearrangements. Sourced from immuneACCESS, this table was stored by TCRdb with only in-frame sequences that have V and J called. A share of the clones is absent; for the studies checked, an unresolved V gene accounts for under half, and the remainder has no known explanation. For V, J and clone size, that table is used; D and trimming come from the DNA. The sample yields more than 400,000 clones; 80% to 95% were counted once. The top ten clonotypes cover more than 0.55% of the sample.

The investigation overall reported the following: How much clinical and demographic metadata was included differed by source and by participant, and the metadata was provided uncurated.

The receptor's source is a man between 18 and 29 years old who had recovered from COVID-19. Sequences were obtained from PBMCs or T cells enriched from blood (not recorded which).

The DNA sequence reads TGTGCCAGCAGCACCATTAGCGGCCCGCTTTCCTACGAGCAGTACTTC. It specifies CASSTISGPLSYEQYF. The chain is encoded by TRBV11-2 joined to TRBJ2-7, with a tentative D gene TRBD2 over 6 matching bases. Trimming removed 5 bases from V and 1 base from J, leaving 18 bases between the germline ends. CDR1 and CDR2 are drawn from the germline V gene: SGHAT, FQNNGV. Including the terminal cysteine and phenylalanine, the CDR3 comprises 16 residues. Only CDR3 DNA remains: 48 bases, in frame from the first base.